The 23 T cell receptor beta chains in this list originate from one sample, sequenced in a study of PD-L1 blockade in urothelial cancer (TCRdb year 2017). The sample's time point label, in plain terms: pretreatment peripheral blood. Libraries came from the immunoSEQ multiplex PCR assay. The table comes from immuneACCESS by way of TCRdb, which keeps in-frame sequences with V and J called. Part of the clones is missing from these tables; in studies checked, under half for an unresolved V gene and the rest for unknown reasons. This sample has 86,000 or so clones in its table, and over 75% of those were observed once. The ten most abundant clones make up approximately 15% of the sample. The specimen comprised PBMCs, sampled around atezolizumab (anti-PD-L1) treatment. Receptor source: a man between 60 and 70 years old with urothelial cancer.

This clone appeared a few times. The chain uses TRBV28 and TRBJ1-5, with 7 positions matching TRBD1. After removal of 5 bases from V and 5 bases from J, the junction contained 18 bases not matched to a gene. Germline loops: CDR1 MDHEN, CDR2 SYDVKM. CDR3 size: 18 residues. The CDR3 bases are TGTGCCAGCAGTCCGAACCCCCGGGACAGTGGTTGGGATCAGCCCCAGCATTTT. It codes for CASSPNPRDSGWDQPQHF.

This sequence joins TRBV7-3 and TRBJ2-5; a possible D gene is TRBD2 (7 bases). Germline-derived CDR1 and CDR2 are SGHTA and FQGTGA. The CDR3 sequence is 16 residues long. With 2 bases removed from V and 4 bases from J, the gap between germline ends came to 17 bases. The CDR3 sequence: CASSLGRGPLSETQYF. As DNA, the CDR3 is TGTGCCAGCAGCTTAGGGCGGGGGCCCCTTTCAGAGACCCAGTACTTC.

The CDR3 coding sequence is TGTGCCTGGAGTGTACGACAGTTTGTCACAGATACGCAGTATTTT. The encoded protein is CAWSVRQFVTDTQYF. The chain couples TRBV30 to TRBJ2-3, with a weak D call TRBD1 (5 bases). From germline, CDR1 is GTSNPN and CDR2 SVGIG (reference sequence). Trimming pared 0 bases from V and 2 bases from J, leaving 12 bases between. The CDR3 length is 15 residues. The whole variable domain, remainder taken from reference TRBV30 and TRBJ2-3, is SQTIHQWPATLVQPVGSPLSLECTVEGTSNPNLYWYRQAAGRGLQLLFYSVGIGQISSEVPQNLSASRPQDRQFILSSKKLLLSDSGFYLCAWSVRQFVTDTQYFGPGTRLTVL.

CDR3: CASNTNYGYTF. CDR3 nucleotides: TGTGCCAGCAACACGAACTATGGCTACACCTTC. The V call is TRBV2, the J call TRBJ1-2; D is uncertain. Trimming pared 7 bases from V and 2 bases from J, leaving 5 bases between. CDR3 length equals 11 residues. Germline CDR1 reads SNHLY; CDR2 reads FYNNEI.

This chain links TRBV5-1 with TRBJ2-7; the match to TRBD1 covers 9 bases. Germline V gene sequence: CDR1 SGHRS, CDR2 YFSETQ. The junction had 5 bases not matched to a gene; V was cut back by 4 bases and J by 0 bases. The CDR3 length is 15 residues. CDR3 in DNA: TGCGCCAGCAGCCTGGGGACAGGGATCTCCTACGAGCAGTACTTC. Residues: CASSLGTGISYEQYF.

This clone has just a few counts. V gene TRBV6-5 combines with J gene TRBJ2-2; D gene ambiguous. The CDR3 is made up of 13 amino acids. Trimming removed 2 bases from V and 6 bases from J, with 7 bases in between. The germline V gene has CDR1 MNHEY and CDR2 SVGAGI. The CDR3 reads CASSYPLSGELFF. DNA of the CDR3: TGTGCCAGCAGTTACCCCCTCTCCGGGGAGCTGTTTTTT.

The chain carries TRBV23-1 and TRBJ1-5; D is ambiguous. TRBV23-1 is reported as an ORF; its role is uncertain. The V gene lost 5 bases and the J gene lost 6 bases, with 17 bases spanning the gap. The CDR3 contains 15 residues. CDR3 protein: CASSVPFEGGQPQHF. The CDR3 DNA sequence: TGCGCCAGCAGTGTCCCCTTCGAGGGAGGTCAGCCCCAGCATTTT.

The chain's CDR3 is CASSDRGPGNTIYF. The CDR3 bases are TGTGCCAGCAGCGACAGGGGGCCTGGAAACACCATATATTTT. The chain uses TRBV13 and TRBJ1-3; TRBD1 aligns across 10 bases. Germline assignment: CDR1 PRHDT and CDR2 FYEKMQ (reference sequence). CDR3 length: 14 residues. The trim removed 5 bases at V and 2 bases at J, leaving 0 bases unmatched.

This clone was seen just once. The V and J genes are TRBV4-2 and TRBJ2-5, with TRBD1 matching 11 bases. CDR3 length: 17 amino acids. CDR1 and CDR2 (germline): LGHNA, YNFKEQ. The junction had 10 bases not matched to a gene; V was cut back by 3 bases and J by 4 bases. The CDR3 spells CASSHVPPGQGGETQYF. The CDR3 DNA reads TGTGCCAGCAGCCATGTCCCTCCGGGACAGGGGGGAGAGACCCAGTACTTC.

The V call is TRBV27, the J call TRBJ2-7; D is perhaps TRBD1 (5 bases). V was cut by 7 bases and J by 0 bases, with 10 bases left in between. The germline V gene encodes CDR1 MNHEY and CDR2 SMNVEV (reference sequence). There are 13 residues in the CDR3. The CDR3 DNA follows: TGTGCCAGCACAGACAGAATCTCCTACGAGCAGTACTTC. Translation: CASTDRISYEQYF.

The rearrangement uses TRBV7-8 and TRBJ2-7; no firm D call. The V gene's germline CDR1 is SGHVS and CDR2 FQNEAQ. Trimming left V 4 bases short and J 4 bases short, with 8 bases between. The CDR3 loop spans 12 amino acids. The CDR3 nucleotides read TGTGCCAGCAGCTCACATGATTACGAGCAGTACTTC. Its protein product is CASSSHDYEQYF.

The V and J genes are TRBV27 and TRBJ1-5; the D gene is possibly TRBD1 (5 bases). CDR1 and CDR2 from the germline V gene are MNHEY and SMNVEV (reference sequence). V lost 3 bases to trimming and J lost 6 bases, with 12 bases between them. The CDR3 has 14 amino acids. The DNA of the CDR3 is TGTGCCAGCAGTTTTTTAGGGGTGGGTCAGCCCCAGCATTTT. The encoded protein is CASSFLGVGQPQHF.

CDR3 loop: CASSRDSYNSPLHF. The CDR3 DNA follows: TGTGCCAGCTCCCGGGACTCCTATAATTCACCCCTCCACTTT. This chain joins TRBV2 and TRBJ1-6; the D is unclear. Germline CDR1 reads SNHLY; CDR2 reads FYNNEI. The CDR3 has 14 residues. V gave up 8 bases and J gave up 0 bases, with 8 bases separating them.

This chain joins TRBV5-1 and TRBJ2-3; 10 positions match TRBD2. The CDR3 runs 16 residues. Germline V gene data show CDR1 as SGHRS and CDR2 as YFSETQ. The J segment lost 4 bases and the V segment lost 0 bases, leaving 5 bases of the junction unmatched. The CDR3 here is CASSLEQRGGADTQYF. The CDR3, as DNA: TGCGCCAGCAGCTTGGAACAGCGGGGGGGGGCAGATACGCAGTATTTT.

The rearrangement uses TRBV21-1 and TRBJ2-1; the DNA was not compared with TRBD2, the D call given in the table. TRBV21-1 is termed a pseudogene. The CDR3 loop spans 21 amino acids. The CDR3 region is CASSKKGTSGREDLLRNEQFF. The DNA for the CDR3 is TGTGCCAGCAGCAAAAAGGGGACTAGCGGGAGGGAGGACCTCTTACGCAATGAGCAGTTCTTC.

V and J are TRBV6-6 and TRBJ2-1; 8 nucleotides match TRBD2. The CDR3 runs 15 residues. Germline loops: CDR1 MNHNY, CDR2 SVGAGI (reference sequence). J was trimmed by 8 bases and V by 6 bases; bases with no gene match: 12. The CDR3, as DNA: TGTGCCAGCAGCGTTTTTAGCGGGGCGGCGGATGAGCAGTTCTTC. As protein: CASSVFSGAADEQFF.

This clone was observed once. CDR3 in DNA: TGTGCCAGCAGCTTATGGGGGACTAGCACAGATACGCAGTATTTT. It is translated as CASSLWGTSTDTQYF. The chain couples TRBV7-2 to TRBJ2-3; TRBD2 is a possible D gene (6 bases). The CDR3 is 15 residues long. Germline values: CDR1 SGHTA, CDR2 FQGNSA. The V end lost 2 bases, the J end lost 0 bases, and 9 bases lay between the germline ends. Combining the CDR3 with reference TRBV7-2 and TRBJ2-3 gives the whole variable domain GAGVSQSPSNKVTEKGKDVELRCDPISGHTALYWYRQSLGQGLEFLIYFQGNSAPDKSGLPSDRFSAERTGGSVSTLTIQRTQQEDSAVYLCASSLWGTSTDTQYFGPGTRLTVL.

This rearrangement joins TRBV4-3 to TRBJ2-3; 15 nucleotides agree with TRBD2. This CDR3 spans 18 amino acids. Trimming cost V 3 bases and J 3 bases; bases outside gene matches: 7. CDR1 is LGHNA, CDR2 YSLEER, per germline. The CDR3 loop is CASSQGLAGGGLTDTQYF. CDR3 sequence (DNA): TGCGCCAGCAGCCAGGGACTAGCGGGAGGTGGGTTAACAGATACGCAGTATTTT.

The rearrangement links TRBV5-4 to TRBJ1-5, with 7 bases that match TRBD1. This CDR3 comprises 14 residues. Per the germline V gene, CDR1 is SGHNT and CDR2 is YYREEE (reference sequence). V shed 0 bases, J shed 6 bases, and the junction held 3 bases outside the gene matches. DNA for the CDR3: TGTGCCAGCAGCTTGGTTCAGGGGGGTCAGCCCCAGCATTTT. As protein: CASSLVQGGQPQHF.

This chain connects TRBV9 to TRBJ2-5; 7 bases line up with TRBD2. The CDR3 contains 15 residues. V gave up 0 bases and J gave up 4 bases; unmatched junction bases: 6. CDR1 is SGDLS, CDR2 YYNGEE, per germline. CDR3 sequence reads: CASSVVGRPLETQYF. As DNA, the CDR3 is TGTGCCAGCAGCGTAGTCGGGAGGCCCCTAGAGACCCAGTACTTC.

The chain has TRBV30 and TRBJ2-5; D unresolved. Trimming removed 5 bases from V and 5 bases from J, with 9 bases in between. Germline V CDR1 and CDR2: GTSNPN, SVGIG (reference sequence). The CDR3 consists of 11 residues. CDR3 sequence reads: CAWETGETQYF. CDR3 DNA sequence: TGTGCCTGGGAGACCGGGGAGACCCAGTACTTC.

This clone occurred once. The rearrangement links TRBV7-3 to TRBJ2-2; TRBD2 agrees at 7 bases. Germline CDR1 reads SGHTA; CDR2 reads FQGTGA. With 5 bases clipped from V and 1 base from J, the junction kept 4 bases outside the gene matches. This CDR3 spans 15 amino acids. In DNA, the CDR3 is TGTGCCAGCAGCGGGGAGGGGAGGAACACCGGGGAGCTGTTTTTT. It specifies CASSGEGRNTGELFF. Supplemented by reference TRBV7-3 and TRBJ2-2, the full variable domain reads GAGVSQTPSNKVTEKGKYVELRCDPISGHTALYWYRQSLGQGPEFLIYFQGTGAADDSGLPNDRFFAVRPEGSVSTLKIQRTERGDSAVYLCASSGEGRNTGELFFGEGSRLTVL.

Here the CDR3 DNA reads TGTGCCAGCAGCTTACAACGGGGGGACAATGAGCAGTTCTTC. Amino acids: CASSLQRGDNEQFF. V gene TRBV7-9 combines with J gene TRBJ2-1, with 7 bases identical to TRBD2. The CDR3 sequence is 14 residues long. The germline CDR1 and CDR2 sequences are SEHNR and FQNEAQ (reference sequence). J was trimmed by 5 bases and V by 2 bases; bases with no gene match: 3.